The entry below gives a single T cell receptor (beta chain) sequence along with its context. These data originate in a study of blood T cell repertoires in COVID-19. About the study: The study drew acute and convalescent COVID-19 samples from the United States, Italy and Spain.

Authors' data handling: How many nucleated cells were present was estimated from reference gene primer amplification. TCRdb's copy holds only in-frame clones and misses some; the assay was immunoSEQ multiplex PCR. The DNA gave D and trimming, while V, J and clone size come from that table. The sample lists around 290,000 clones; approximately 85% were seen once. The V and J ends lost 0 bases and 0 bases respectively, with 14 bases between them. The CDR3 has 16 amino acids. CDR1 GTSNPN and CDR2 SVGIG come from the germline V gene (reference sequence). All enrollees were about 18 to 90 years old and from 24 US areas. Before being deemed recovered, Cohort 3 donors had two negative PCRs, clearance, or symptom resolution.

The gene calls are TRBV30 and TRBJ1-2, with D perhaps matching TRBD1 (5 bases). Sequenced sample: PBMCs or T cells enriched from blood (not recorded which). This clonotype was sampled from a woman under 40 who had recovered from COVID-19. As DNA, the CDR3 is TGTGCCTGGAGTGTGTTAGGGGTCCTCCCTAACTATGGCTACACCTTC. Its translation: CAWSVLGVLPNYGYTF.